These T cell receptor beta chains were read from a single sample in a study of regulatory T cells in long-lasting Graves disease. TCRdb redid the calling of the multiplex PCR reads with MiXCR, one entry per CDR3 protein. The sample lists more than 300,000 distinct CDR3 sequences, about 20% seen once, with roughly 29% in the top ten. Sample: peripheral blood mononuclear cells (PBMCs), taken when the disease was refractory, from a patient treated with antithyroid drugs. These receptors all stem from a female donor with Graves disease. Both conserved end residues are part of each CDR3. Each record gives: clone size, V gene, D gene, J gene, CDR3 DNA, CDR3 protein. A D gene is named only where the DNA matches it firmly. A clone size is listed for some rows: how often the clone was seen (once, few, many), or a class if it is expanded.

-,TRBV10-1,-,TRBJ2-6,TGCGCCAGGAAAGGCGCCGGGGCCAACGTCCTGACTTTC,CARKGAGANVLTF
-,TRBV10-3,-,TRBJ2-7,TGTGCCATCGAGGACGTTAACTCCTACGAGCAGTACTTC,CAIEDVNSYEQYF
few,TRBV12-3/TRBV12-4,-,TRBJ1-2,TGTGCCAGCAGCCAAGAACTTGGCTATGGCTACACCTTC,CASSQELGYGYTF
few,TRBV6-1,-,TRBJ2-7,TGTGCCAGCAGTAGGGTCACGTACGAGCAGTACTTC,CASSRVTYEQYF
few,TRBV18,-,TRBJ2-7,TGTGCCAGCTCACCACCGTCCAGGACACACTACGAGCAGTACTTC,CASSPPSRTHYEQYF
-,TRBV19,-,TRBJ1-5,TGTGCCAGTAGTTCCGCAGGGATTACCAATCAGCCCCAGCATTTT,CASSSAGITNQPQHF
many,TRBV7-2,-,TRBJ1-5,TGTGCCAGCAGCTTAGTCGTAGAGCAGCCCCAGCATTTT,CASSLVVEQPQHF
many,TRBV25-1,-,TRBJ1-3,TGTGCCAGCAGGATAGCCTCGCCGCCGCTGAACTCTGGAAACACCATATATTTT,CASRIASPPLNSGNTIYF
few,TRBV7-2,-,TRBJ2-3,TGTGCCAACAGCTTTGGGCCCTCGACAGATACGCAGTATTTT,CANSFGPSTDTQYF
-,TRBV20-1,-,TRBJ2-5,TGCAGTGCTAGGGCCTCGGGTCCCCAAGAGACCCAGTACTTC,CSARASGPQETQYF